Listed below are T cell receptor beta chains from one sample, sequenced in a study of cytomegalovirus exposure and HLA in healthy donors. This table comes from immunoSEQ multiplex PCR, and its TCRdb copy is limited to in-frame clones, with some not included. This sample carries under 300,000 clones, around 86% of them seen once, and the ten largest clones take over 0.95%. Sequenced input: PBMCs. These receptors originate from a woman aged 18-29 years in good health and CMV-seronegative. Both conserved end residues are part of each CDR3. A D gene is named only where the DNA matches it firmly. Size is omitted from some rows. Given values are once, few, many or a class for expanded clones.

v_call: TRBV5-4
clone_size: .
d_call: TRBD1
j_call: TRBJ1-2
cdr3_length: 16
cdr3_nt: TGTGCCAGCAGCTTGGCAACGGACAGGGGAACCTATGGCTACACCTTC
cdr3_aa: CASSLATDRGTYGYTF

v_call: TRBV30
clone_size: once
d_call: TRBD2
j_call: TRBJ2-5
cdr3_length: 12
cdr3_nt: TGTGCCTGGGGAGCTAGCGGGGAGACCCAGTACTTC
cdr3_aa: CAWGASGETQYF

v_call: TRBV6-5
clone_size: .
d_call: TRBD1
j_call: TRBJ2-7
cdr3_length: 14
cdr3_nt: TGTGCCAGCAGACTGGGACAGGGGGCCCACGAGCAGTACTTC
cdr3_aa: CASRLGQGAHEQYF

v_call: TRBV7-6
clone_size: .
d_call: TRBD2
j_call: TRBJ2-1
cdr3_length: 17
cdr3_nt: TGTGCCAGCAGCTTAGCGGTAAGCGGGAGCTCCTACAATGAGCAGTTCTTC
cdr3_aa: CASSLAVSGSSYNEQFF

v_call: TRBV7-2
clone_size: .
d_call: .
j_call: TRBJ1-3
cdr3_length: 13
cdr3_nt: TGTGCCAGCAGCTCCCGCTCTGGAAACACCATATATTTT
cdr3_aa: CASSSRSGNTIYF

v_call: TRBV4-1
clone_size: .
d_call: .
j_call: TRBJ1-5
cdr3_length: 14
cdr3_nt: TGCGCCAGCAGCCAAGAGACAGGAGATCAGCCCCAGCATTTT
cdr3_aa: CASSQETGDQPQHF

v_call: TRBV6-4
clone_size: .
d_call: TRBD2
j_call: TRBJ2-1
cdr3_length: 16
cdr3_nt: TGTGCCAGCAGCTCCTCACTAGCGGGAGGGCACAATGAGCAGTTCTTC
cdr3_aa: CASSSSLAGGHNEQFF

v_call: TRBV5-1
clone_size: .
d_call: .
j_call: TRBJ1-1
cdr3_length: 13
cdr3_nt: TGCGCCAGCAGGGAGATGGAAAACACTGAAGCTTTCTTT
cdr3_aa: CASREMENTEAFF

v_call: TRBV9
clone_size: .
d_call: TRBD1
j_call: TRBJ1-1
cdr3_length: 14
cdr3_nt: TGTGCCAGCAACCTACAGGGGACGAACACTGAAGCTTTCTTT
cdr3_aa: CASNLQGTNTEAFF

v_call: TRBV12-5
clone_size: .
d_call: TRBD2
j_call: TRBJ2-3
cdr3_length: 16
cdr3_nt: TGTGCTAGTGGTCCGGGACTAGCGGGTTGGTTGGATACGCAGTATTTT
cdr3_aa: CASGPGLAGWLDTQYF

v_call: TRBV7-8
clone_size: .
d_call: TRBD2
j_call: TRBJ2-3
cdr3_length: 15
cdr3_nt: TGTGCCAGCAGCCGGACTAGCGGATCCACAGATACGCAGTATTTT
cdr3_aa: CASSRTSGSTDTQYF

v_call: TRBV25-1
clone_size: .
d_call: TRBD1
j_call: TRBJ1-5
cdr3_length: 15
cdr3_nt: TGTGCCAGCAGCACAGGGGGCAGGGGCAATCAGCCCCAGCATTTT
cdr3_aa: CASSTGGRGNQPQHF

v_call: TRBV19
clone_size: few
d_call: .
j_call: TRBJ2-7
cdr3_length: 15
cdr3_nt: TGTGCCAGTAGCCCCCCAGGGGCTGGCTCCTACGAGCAGTACTTC
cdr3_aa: CASSPPGAGSYEQYF

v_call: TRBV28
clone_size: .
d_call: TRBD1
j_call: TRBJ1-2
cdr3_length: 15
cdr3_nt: TGTGCCAGCAGGAGGACAGGGGGGCGTCTTTGGGGCTACACCTTC
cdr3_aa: CASRRTGGRLWGYTF

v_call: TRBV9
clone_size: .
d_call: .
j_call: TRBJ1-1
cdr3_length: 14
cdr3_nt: TGTGCCAGCAGCGTACGTCCAGGGGACACTGAAGCTTTCTTT
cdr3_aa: CASSVRPGDTEAFF

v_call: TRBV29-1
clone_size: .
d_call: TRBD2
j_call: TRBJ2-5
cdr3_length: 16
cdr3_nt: TGCAGCGCAGGACTAGCGGGAGGGCTTAGTCTGGAGACCCAGTACTTC
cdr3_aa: CSAGLAGGLSLETQYF

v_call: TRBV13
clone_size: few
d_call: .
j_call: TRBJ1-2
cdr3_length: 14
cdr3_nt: TGTGCCAGCAGCACCGGATCACTACCTGGGGGCTACACCTTC
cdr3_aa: CASSTGSLPGGYTF

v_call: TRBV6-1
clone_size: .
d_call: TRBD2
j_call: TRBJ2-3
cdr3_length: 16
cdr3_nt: TGTGCCAGCAGTGATTATACTAGCGGGAGTGCAGATACGCAGTATTTT
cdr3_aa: CASSDYTSGSADTQYF

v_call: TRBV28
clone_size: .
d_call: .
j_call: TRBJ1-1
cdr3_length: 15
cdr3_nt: TGTGCCAGCAGTTTACGCGGCAGTATGAACACTGAAGCTTTCTTT
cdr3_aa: CASSLRGSMNTEAFF

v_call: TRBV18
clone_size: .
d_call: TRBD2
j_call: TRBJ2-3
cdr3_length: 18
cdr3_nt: TGTGCCAGCTCACCTTTTTGGACTAGCGGTACGAGCACAGATACGCAGTATTTT
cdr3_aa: CASSPFWTSGTSTDTQYF

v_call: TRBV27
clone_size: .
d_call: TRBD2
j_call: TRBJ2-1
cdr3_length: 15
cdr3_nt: TGTGCCAGCAGTGTCGGGACTAGCGGGGGCCATGAGCAGTTCTTC
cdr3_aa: CASSVGTSGGHEQFF

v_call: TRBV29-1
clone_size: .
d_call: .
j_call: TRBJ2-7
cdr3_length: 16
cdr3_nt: TGCAGCGTTGAAGATCAAAAAGGCGGCGGGTCCTACGAGCAGTACTTC
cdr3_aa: CSVEDQKGGGSYEQYF

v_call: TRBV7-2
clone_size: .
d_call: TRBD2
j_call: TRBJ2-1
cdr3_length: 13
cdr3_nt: TGTGCCAGCATCCCAGCGGGGGGGATTGAGCAGTTCTTC
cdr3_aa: CASIPAGGIEQFF

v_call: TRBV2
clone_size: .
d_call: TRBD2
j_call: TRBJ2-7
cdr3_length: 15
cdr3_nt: TGTGCCAGCAGTGAAATACTAGCGAGTACCTACGAGCAGTACTTC
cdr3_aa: CASSEILASTYEQYF

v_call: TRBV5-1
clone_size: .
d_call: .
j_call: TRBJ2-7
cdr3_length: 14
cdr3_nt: TGCGCCAGCAGCTTGGCAACAGGGAATTACGAGCAGTACTTC
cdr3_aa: CASSLATGNYEQYF

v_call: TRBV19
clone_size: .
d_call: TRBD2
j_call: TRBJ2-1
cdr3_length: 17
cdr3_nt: TGTGCCAGTAGTCCCGCCGGGAGAGCGGGGGGCCTGGCGGAGCAGTTCTTC
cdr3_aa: CASSPAGRAGGLAEQFF

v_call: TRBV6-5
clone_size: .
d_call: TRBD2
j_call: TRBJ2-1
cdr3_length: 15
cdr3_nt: TGTGCCAGCATCGCCTTAGCGGGAGACTACAATGAGCAGTTCTTC
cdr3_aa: CASIALAGDYNEQFF

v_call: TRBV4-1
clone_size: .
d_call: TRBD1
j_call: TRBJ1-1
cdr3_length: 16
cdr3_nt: TGCGCCAGCAGTCCCGGGACAGGGCGAGGGAACACTGAAGCTTTCTTT
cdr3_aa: CASSPGTGRGNTEAFF

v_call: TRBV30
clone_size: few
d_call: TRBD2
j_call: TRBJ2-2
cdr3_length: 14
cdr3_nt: TGTGCCTGGAGCTTAGCGGGAGTGGCCGGGGAGCTGTTTTTT
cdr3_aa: CAWSLAGVAGELFF